This T cell receptor (beta chain) was sequenced in a study of regulatory T cells in long-lasting Graves disease. The germline V and J ends were trimmed by 3 bases and 1 base, with 12 bases remaining between them. Looked up from germline, CDR1 is LGHNA and CDR2 is YNFKEQ. The CDR3 length is 15 residues. A word on this clonotype: Its antigen is currently unknown.

General study findings and limits: The sample size was small, and this may have reduced accuracy. Persistent cases of Graves' showed reduced TCR diversity relative to newly diagnosed patients. Rather than thyroid tissue, only peripheral blood underwent study. Those with persistent disease had in common more public clonotypes (roughly 3,000) than new patients (approximately 890).

CDR3-region Arm-PCR and iRepertoire HTBI primers produced the TCR beta libraries. In TCRdb, the multiplex PCR reads were re-called with MiXCR into one record per CDR3 protein. The table records roughly 380,000 distinct CDR3 sequences, roughly a sixth of them present only once. The sample's time point: newly diagnosed GD, antithyroid drugs for less than 3 months. Construction of the TCR library relied on RNA isolated from PBMCs. The gene calls are TRBV4-2 and TRBJ1-1, with D tentatively TRBD1 (5 bases). The sequencing here drew on peripheral blood mononuclear cells (PBMCs), taken at new diagnosis, from a patient treated with antithyroid drugs. The TCR originated in a female donor with Graves disease. Written as DNA, the CDR3 is TGTGCCAGCAGCCAGTCGGGGGGGACGAACACTGAAGCTTTCTTT. Translated, it gives CASSQSGGTNTEAFF.